This TCR beta chain derives from a study of blood T cell repertoires in COVID-19 (dated by TCRdb to the early 2020s). In the study overall: Samples from collaborators originated in the United States, Italy and Spain and spanned both the acute and convalescent phases of COVID-19. The prospective study material was composed of cDNA or gDNA derived from T cells, B-cell-depleted T cells, or PBMCs. The dataset comprised deeply sampled blood TCRbeta repertoires from subjects exposed to, actively infected with, or recovered from COVID-19. The repertoires were made available in a free public database intended to serve as a resource for research on the immune response to SARS-CoV-2. The samples were drawn from the first 160 participants of the ongoing ImmuneRACE study and from some 1,300 subjects provided by 6 global collaborators. Sample metadata almost always included a de-identified subject ID, COVID-19 status, age in years and sex. HLA class I and class II types, where available, came from metadata supplied by the sample provider rather than from assay-based typing. On the study overall, not on this receptor specifically: How much clinical and demographic metadata was included differed by source and by participant, and the metadata was provided uncurated.

TCRbeta CDR3 regions were amplified from genomic DNA by means of the immunoSEQ Assay, a bias-controlled multiplex PCR. On the authors' methods: The number of nucleated cells in each sample was estimated from the amplification of reference gene primers within the assay. To quantify the absolute abundance of each unique TCRbeta CDR3 rearrangement, sequence reads were collapsed and filtered. For each sample, productive Simpson clonality was calculated by taking the square root of Simpson's diversity index across productive rearrangements. TCRdb provides this immuneACCESS table in a form limited to in-frame rearrangements. Some clones are lacking; in checked studies, under half of them reflect an unresolved V gene, and why the rest are absent is not known. D and trimming come from the DNA, and the V and J calls and clone size come from that table. For this sample there are roughly 250,000 clones; about 87% appear just once. Clones ranked in the top ten supply around 1.2% of the sample.

About this clone itself: The antigen it recognizes is unknown. No base quality information exists; no much larger clone differs at one position.

Participants in the prospective study were enrolled through a virtual design, were aged roughly 18 to 90 years, and lived in 24 United States geographic areas. Cohort assignment in the prospective study relied on participant-reported clinical history from a screening survey and a study questionnaire. Each participant in the prospective study had whole blood, serum and a nasopharyngeal or oropharyngeal swab collected by mobile phlebotomists. Additional blood draws and questionnaires over an approximately 2-month period could optionally be provided by prospective study participants. Blood samples from the prospective study were shipped frozen or at room temperature prior to DNA extraction. The sequencing input was PBMCs or T cells enriched from blood (not recorded which). The receptor comes from a woman aged 40 to 50 with acute COVID-19.

This receptor carries the CDR3 CASSLGPGRGYGYTF. The sequence in DNA is TGTGCCAGCAGCTTAGGCCCGGGCAGGGGCTATGGCTACACCTTC. Recombination joined TRBV7-9 with TRBJ1-2; TRBD1 is possibly the D segment (6 matching bases). CDR1 and CDR2 are drawn from the germline V gene (reference sequence): SEHNR, FQNEAQ. V is shortened by 1 base, J by 4 bases, and the region joining them spans 13 bases. Spanning cysteine to phenylalanine, the CDR3 consists of 15 amino acids. Of the read, only the CDR3 DNA is kept; its 45 bases are in frame from base 1.